A selection of T cell receptor beta chains follows, all from one sample in a study of identical twins. TCRdb re-derived calls from the 5' RACE reads in MiXCR, one entry per CDR3 protein. This sample has 1.5 million or so distinct CDR3 sequences; around 29% occur once, and the top ten carry under 0.35%. Material: cord blood. These TCRs come from a newborn girl in good health. The conserved cysteine and the conserved F or W are not part of the CDR3 here.

V gene	J gene	CDR3 protein
TRBV7-2	TRBJ1-6	ASSLVEGAPLH
TRBV12-3/TRBV12-4	TRBJ2-1	ASSKTSVAVYEQF
TRBV27	TRBJ1-2	ASSLGTGGLYSYT
TRBV7-2	TRBJ1-5	ASSLGAGTVDQPQH
TRBV18	TRBJ2-7	ASSKDRQSPYEQY
TRBV6-1	TRBJ2-7	ASRLPLAGGYEQY
TRBV25-1	TRBJ2-1	ASSDSSGYNEQF
TRBV12-3/TRBV12-4	TRBJ2-1	ASRAPYTSGREIYNEQF
TRBV3-1	TRBJ2-3	ASSQDPPSPDTQY
TRBV20-1	TRBJ1-1	SAYTGYTEAF
TRBV29-1	TRBJ1-1	SDSTGGRQGTEAF
TRBV20-1	TRBJ1-2	SARVEEAYGYT
TRBV5-4	TRBJ2-3	ASSLWAIPTDTQY
TRBV25-1	TRBJ1-6	ASSETATYNSPLH
TRBV2	TRBJ2-3	ASRPRLSTDTQY
TRBV12-3/TRBV12-4	TRBJ2-1	ASSWTVLETQF
TRBV6-5	TRBJ1-1	ASSLQYSNTEAF
TRBV27	TRBJ2-1	ASSWSGRSDEQF
TRBV5-1	TRBJ2-3	ASSSNLAGGPSTDTQY
TRBV5-1	TRBJ2-3	ASSPRTILDTQY
TRBV29-1	NA	SVRDGGPDIQY
TRBV6-2/TRBV6-3	TRBJ2-3	ASSYISLTGDTQY
TRBV4-2	TRBJ2-3	ASSLAGASSTVSSTDTQY
TRBV20-1	TRBJ2-7	SASEQSYEQY
TRBV30	TRBJ2-1	AWSEDEQF
TRBV20-1	TRBJ1-4	SAKTGVAEKLF
TRBV12-3/TRBV12-4	TRBJ2-1	ASSQGLAVLNEQF
TRBV12-3/TRBV12-4	TRBJ1-4	ASRVGQGPNEKLF
TRBV24-1	TRBJ2-5	ATSEPGRLNEQY
TRBV3-1	TRBJ2-1	ASNQREGSYNEQF
TRBV10-3	TRBJ1-2	AIGSLMNYGYT
TRBV20-1	TRBJ2-1	SAFPGLAGYYNEQF
TRBV20-1	TRBJ2-5	SARWVETQY
TRBV10-3	TRBJ2-1	AISHSPRGLAGKSSYNEQF
TRBV11-2	TRBJ2-2	ASSLGRTSTGELF
TRBV20-1	TRBJ2-1	SASPVALSGLHTYNEQF
TRBV11-2	NA	ATSGGNSYNEQY
TRBV29-1	TRBJ2-4	SVARDRLAKNIQY
TRBV28	TRBJ1-2	ASSPPTGGGGYGYT
TRBV7-6	TRBJ1-4	ASSLEAGWSEKLF
TRBV28	TRBJ2-4	ASRRSEAKNIQY
TRBV24-1	TRBJ1-5	ATSRGYNQPQH
TRBV20-1	TRBJ1-5	SARDGRNRDNQPQH
TRBV2	TRBJ2-5	ASSERPGETQY
TRBV7-2	TRBJ2-4	ASSLHRLAGAKNIQY
TRBV27	TRBJ1-2	ASSLAGSDGYT
TRBV5-1	TRBJ1-1	ASSMGRGTEAF
TRBV11-2	TRBJ1-6	ASSPGGVGREPLH
TRBV27	TRBJ2-7	ASSLRLLGEQY
TRBV29-1	TRBJ1-2	SVDRRAAYGYT
TRBV6-6	TRBJ2-3	ASNEPSGGPADTQY
TRBV20-1	TRBJ2-7	STKRASGGRTYEQY
TRBV12-3/TRBV12-4	TRBJ2-1	ASSLYRDEQF
TRBV19	TRBJ2-1	ASSKSFYEQF
TRBV4-1	NA	ASSPLGLAGGNNEQY